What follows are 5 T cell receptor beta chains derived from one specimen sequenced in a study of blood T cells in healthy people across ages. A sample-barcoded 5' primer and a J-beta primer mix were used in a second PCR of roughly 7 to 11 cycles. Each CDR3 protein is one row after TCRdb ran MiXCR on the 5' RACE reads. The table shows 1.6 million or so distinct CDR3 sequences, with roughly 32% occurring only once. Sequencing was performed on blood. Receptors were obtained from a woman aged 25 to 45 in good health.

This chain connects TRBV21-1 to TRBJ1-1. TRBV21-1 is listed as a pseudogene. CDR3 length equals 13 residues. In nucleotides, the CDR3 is TGTGCCGCAAACTACGGGGTGAACACTGAAGCTTTCTTT. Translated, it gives CAANYGVNTEAFF.

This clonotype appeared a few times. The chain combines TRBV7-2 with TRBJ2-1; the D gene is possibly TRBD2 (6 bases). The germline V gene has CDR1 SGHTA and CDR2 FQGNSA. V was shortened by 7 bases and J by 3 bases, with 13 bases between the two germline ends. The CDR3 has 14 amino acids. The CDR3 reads CASTVGSGYNEQFF. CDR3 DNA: TGTGCCAGCACCGTGGGTAGCGGCTACAATGAGCAGTTCTTC.

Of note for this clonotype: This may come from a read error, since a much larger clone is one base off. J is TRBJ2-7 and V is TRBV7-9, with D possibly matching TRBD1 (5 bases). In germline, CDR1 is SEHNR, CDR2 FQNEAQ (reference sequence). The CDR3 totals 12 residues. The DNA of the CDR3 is TGTGTCAGCAGCCCAGACAGAGACGAGCAGTACTTC. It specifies CVSSPDRDEQYF.

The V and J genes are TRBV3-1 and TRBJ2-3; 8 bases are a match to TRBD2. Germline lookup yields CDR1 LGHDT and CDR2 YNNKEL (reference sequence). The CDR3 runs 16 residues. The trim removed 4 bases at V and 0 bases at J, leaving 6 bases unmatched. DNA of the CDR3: TGTGCCAGCAGCCGGCTTCGCGGGGGGAGCACAGATACGCAGTATTTT. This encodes CASSRLRGGSTDTQYF.

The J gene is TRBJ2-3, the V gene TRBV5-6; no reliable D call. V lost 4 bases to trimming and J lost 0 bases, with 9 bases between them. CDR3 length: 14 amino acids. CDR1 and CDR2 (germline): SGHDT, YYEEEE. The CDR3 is CASSKPTSTDTQYF. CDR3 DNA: TGTGCCAGCAGCAAACCGACTAGCACAGATACGCAGTATTTT.